Here is one T cell receptor (beta chain) with its context. Its antigen is unknown. Here immunoSEQ multiplex PCR was the method, and the copy in TCRdb shows in-frame clones only, minus some. The sample contains about 50,000 clones, 80% of which appear only once. The data derive from a study of OX40 agonist ivuxolimab in advanced cancers. Across the whole study: From about 23 to 85 years was the age range, with a mean of approximately 63 years, and nearly 85% were male.

The CDR3 loop spans 14 amino acids. Trimming shortened V by 1 base and J by 2 bases, and 9 bases separated the two germline ends. CDR1 is LGHNA, CDR2 YNFKEQ, per germline. Study-level results: Partial responders at 0.1-3.0 mg/kg showed near-lowest clonal expansion. Dose levels from 0.1 to 3.0 mg/kg saw CD4+ and CD8+ blood T cells expand clonally by week 6.

J is TRBJ2-7 and V is TRBV4-2; D is uncertain. The sample was CD4+ or CD8+ T cells sorted from blood, taken in a trial of the OX40 agonist ivuxolimab. The TCR originated in an adult with an advanced solid tumor such as melanoma, head and neck, liver or kidney cancer. The CDR3 reads CASSQGLQTYEQYF. CDR3 bases: TGTGCCAGCAGCCAAGGACTCCAAACCTACGAGCAGTACTTC.